This TCR beta chain was captured in a study of identical twins. Overall study findings and caveats: For out-of-frame beta sequences, excess twin sharing was weaker.

Points on this clonotype: The antigen remains unidentified.

Using its own MiXCR run on the 5' RACE reads, TCRdb lists one record per CDR3 protein. The table has hundreds of thousands of distinct CDR3 sequences, 5.5% to 6.5% seen once; the top ten hold under 2%. The clonotype originates from a man younger than 35 in good health. Sequenced input: naive T cells sorted from blood.

CDR3 nucleotide sequence: TGCAGTGGAACTAAACAGGGTCAGAAGGAGACCCAGTACTTC. Residues: CSGTKQGQKETQYF. V and J are TRBV20-1 and TRBJ2-5; maybe TRBD1 (6 bases). The CDR3 has 14 amino acids. Trimming took 7 bases from V and 5 from J, leaving 20 bases between them. Germline V lookup: CDR1 DFQATT, CDR2 SNEGSKA (reference sequence).